Reported below is one TCR beta chain. Its antigen is currently unknown. This record belongs to a study of shared clonotypes between healthy human individuals. Across the whole study: Three men and two women, aged 18 to 49, were donors.

Clones were read by immunoSEQ multiplex PCR, and TCRdb kept only the in-frame ones, dropping some. This table holds about 680,000 clones, under 95% found once. Terminally differentiated effector memory CD45RA+ cells were excluded by CCR7 positive selection of CD45RO-negative cells. Findings of the study overall: The sharing of 4.5% to 6.5% of naive CD4 clonotypes was seen across a few donors. A generally larger estimated richness was seen in naive subsets than in memory subsets. The four-donor shared clonotypes exceeded non-shared clonotypes in generation probability, with non-shared ones scoring lower.

The sequence was collected from a young man in good health. The sample was naive CD8+ T cells sorted from blood.

The CDR3 reads CASSLGQGDPHYGYTF. DNA of the CDR3: TGTGCCAGCAGCTTGGGACAGGGGGATCCTCACTATGGCTACACCTTC. This chain joins TRBV5-4 and TRBJ1-2; 9 bases align to TRBD1. The CDR3 is 16 residues long. Germline trimming cut 0 bases from V and 3 bases from J; bases unmatched to any gene: 6. Germline CDR1 is SGHNT and CDR2 is YYREEE (reference sequence).